The next 21 T cell receptor beta chains were all read from a single sample in a study of T cell clonality in common variable immunodeficiency. Profiled with immunoSEQ multiplex PCR; TCRdb holds only in-frame clones, not every one. The sample shows 42,000 or so clones, no singletons; the ten largest hold 2% to 2.5%. Sequencing input: peripheral blood mononuclear cells. The receptors were sampled from a person aged 18-70 years in good health.

Notes on this clone: Coverage ceases 3 residues before the CDR3 finishes, and the germline J gene fills in the end. The chain combines TRBV7-3 with TRBJ2-4; 9 bases fit TRBD1. The V gene's germline CDR1 is SGHTA and CDR2 FQGTGA. This CDR3 comprises 13 residues. This chain's CDR3 is CASSPRQGDGQYF. The part of the CDR3 DNA that was read is TGTGCCAGCAGCCCGAGACAGGGGGATGGT.

At least ten counts were recorded for this clone. Coverage ceases 3 residues before the CDR3 finishes, and the germline J gene fills in the end. The chain recombines TRBV20-1 with TRBJ2-4; 8 bases line up with TRBD2. The CDR3 length is 15 residues. CDR1 and CDR2 (germline): DFQATT, SNEGSKA (reference sequence). With 3 bases clipped from V and 1 base from J, the junction kept 5 bases outside the gene matches. The DNA read from the CDR3 is TGCAGTGCTAGCCCCTTAGCGGGGGCCAAAAACATT. Residues: CSASPLAGAKNI. The whole CDR3 protein is CSASPLAGAKNIQYF.

This clone appeared many times. The read halts 3 residues ahead of the CDR3 end, with the missing end drawn from the germline J gene. V and J are TRBV7-2 and TRBJ1-6; 7 nucleotides line up with TRBD1. The germline V gene encodes CDR1 SGHTA and CDR2 FQGNSA. The V segment lost 1 base and the J segment 7 bases; nucleotides outside the gene matches: 4. The CDR3 covers 15 residues. CDR3 sequence: CASSLVSGGNSPLHF. The sequenced CDR3 bases are TGTGCCAGCAGCTTAGTTTCAGGGGGGAATTCACCC.

This clone was observed at least ten times. The CDR3 end falls 3 residues outside the read, so it is completed with the germline J gene. The chain joins TRBV12-3 or TRBV12-4 to TRBJ2-1; possibly TRBD2 for D (6 bases). The CDR3 runs to 14 residues. V was clipped by 8 bases and J by 0 bases, with 11 bases between them. The DNA read from the CDR3 is TGTGCCAGCTGCCCTAGCGACTCCTACAATGAG. As protein: CASCPSDSYNE. The entire CDR3 sequence reads CASCPSDSYNEQFF.

This clone was detected many times. The read ends 3 residues early relative to the CDR3; the germline J gene fills the gap. The chain carries TRBV5-1 and TRBJ1-1; a weak D match, TRBD1 (5 bases). The CDR3 has 14 residues. The germline CDR1 and CDR2 sequences are SGHRS and YFSETQ. With 4 bases removed from V and 1 base from J, the gap between germline ends came to 11 bases. The sequenced part of the CDR3 DNA is TGCGCCAGCAGCCCGGACACCTGGAACACTGAA. It is translated as CASSPDTWNTE. From start to end, the CDR3 is CASSPDTWNTEAFF.

This clone was counted ten times or more. The observed sequence ends 3 residues before the CDR3 terminus, with the missing tail filled in from the germline J gene. The rearrangement links TRBV5-4 to TRBJ2-2; TRBD2 might be the D (6 bases). This CDR3 spans 14 amino acids. Germline lookup yields CDR1 SGHNT and CDR2 YYREEE (reference sequence). The ends were cut back, 4 bases at V and 1 base at J, with 8 bases in the middle. Partial CDR3 DNA: TGTGCCAGCAGCGGGGGACTGAACACCGGGGAG. Encoded protein: CASSGGLNTGE. The entire CDR3 reads CASSGGLNTGELFF.

About this clone itself: Read sequence stops 3 residues before the CDR3 end, and the germline J gene provides the missing end. V gene TRBV30 combines with J gene TRBJ2-4; D unresolved. The CDR3 is 15 amino acids. From germline, CDR1 is GTSNPN and CDR2 SVGIG (reference sequence). CDR3 in amino acids: CALQSSAGFSYGQYF. The part of the CDR3 DNA that was read is TGTGCCCTACAGTCCTCGGCCGGATTTTCCTATGGT. The whole variable domain, filled in from reference TRBV30 and TRBJ2-4, reads SQTIHQWPATLVQPVGSPLSLECTVEGTSNPNLYWYRQAAGRGLQLLFYSVGIGQISSEVPQNLSASRPQDRQFILSSKKLLLSDSGFYLCALQSSAGFSYGQYFGAGTRLSVL.

This clone appeared many times. The read ends 3 residues early relative to the CDR3; the germline J gene fills the gap. The chain couples TRBV6-1 to TRBJ2-7; 10 nucleotides align to TRBD2. With V trimmed by 2 bases and J by 4 bases, 14 bases remained unmatched. The CDR3 has 18 amino acids. Germline CDR1 is MNHNS and CDR2 is SASEGT. CDR3 sequence reads: CASSEIAGGPNNLYEQYF. The CDR3 DNA, read in part, is TGTGCCAGCAGTGAAATAGCGGGAGGACCAAATAACTTGTACGAG.

There are many counts of this clone. A junction end diverges from the germline sequence, so it may reflect a read error. The read finishes 3 residues shy of the CDR3 end, and the germline J gene is used to complete it. The chain is built from TRBV4-2 and TRBJ1-4; a possible D gene is TRBD1 (5 bases). This CDR3 has 15 amino acids. Germline V gene data show CDR1 as LGHNA and CDR2 as YNFKEQ. CDR3 sequence reads: CASSQGGATNEKLFF. CDR3 DNA, as far as it was read: TGCGCCAGCAGCCAAGGAGGGGCAACTAATGAAAAA.

This clone was counted many times. Read sequence stops 3 residues before the CDR3 end, and the germline J gene provides the missing end. The chain is built from TRBV12-3 or TRBV12-4 and TRBJ2-5; D is ambiguous. V gave up 1 base and J gave up 7 bases, with 16 bases separating them. CDR3 length equals 15 residues. CDR3 in amino acids: CASSLEGSPLRTQYF. The DNA read from the CDR3 is TGTGCCAGCAGTTTAGAGGGCAGCCCGCTGAGGACC.

This clone was recorded at least ten times. The CDR3 end falls 3 residues outside the read, so it is completed with the germline J gene. The chain joins TRBV2 to TRBJ2-3, with D possibly matching TRBD2 (7 bases). The V end was cut by 6 bases, the J end by 2 bases, with 21 bases between. The CDR3 extends over 17 amino acids. Germline CDR1 is SNHLY and CDR2 is FYNNEI. CDR3 amino acids: CASSGSGGLTNTDTQYF. The sequenced part of the CDR3 DNA is TGTGCCAGCAGCGGATCCGGGGGGCTTACGAACACAGATACG.

This clone has a count of ten or more. The read falls 3 residues short of the CDR3 end, and the missing part is taken from the germline J gene. The gene calls are TRBV20-1 and TRBJ1-3, with D possibly TRBD1 on 6 matching bases. V gave up 3 bases and J gave up 3 bases, with 12 bases separating them. CDR1 DFQATT and CDR2 SNEGSKA come from the germline V gene (reference sequence). CDR3 length equals 14 residues. The CDR3 bases that were read are TGCAGTGCTAGGGTACAGGGAAGTGGAAACACC. Translation gives CSARVQGSGNT. In full, the CDR3 is CSARVQGSGNTIYF.

In its sample, this clone was seen many times. Read data end 3 residues before the CDR3 end; the end is taken from the germline J gene. The chain combines TRBV7-6 with TRBJ1-4; the D gene is possibly TRBD1 (6 bases). The CDR3 runs 15 residues. Germline values: CDR1 SGHVS, CDR2 FNYEAQ. Trimming stripped 3 bases from V and 3 bases from J, with 11 bases between. CDR3 protein: CASSFQGKSNEKLFF. The DNA read from the CDR3 is TGTGCCAGCAGCTTCCAGGGGAAGTCTAATGAAAAA.

Ten or more counts support this clone. The read halts 3 residues ahead of the CDR3 end, with the missing end drawn from the germline J gene. This chain uses TRBV5-4 with TRBJ2-3; either TRBD1 or TRBD2 may supply D (5 bases each). This CDR3 contains 15 residues. Germline V gene sequence: CDR1 SGHNT, CDR2 YYREEE (reference sequence). V was pared by 0 bases and J by 2 bases, with 10 bases between. The CDR3 loop is CASSLGGELTDTQYF. The CDR3 DNA, read in part, is TGTGCCAGCAGCTTGGGAGGGGAACTCACAGATACG.

This clone came up many times. The read terminates 3 residues before the CDR3 end, so the remaining end is supplied by the germline J gene. V is TRBV30 and J is TRBJ2-2, with D possibly TRBD1 on 6 matching bases. The CDR3 has 15 amino acids. Between the trimmed V and J ends, which lost 0 bases and 4 bases, there was a span of 12 bases. Per the germline V gene, CDR1 is GTSNPN and CDR2 is SVGIG (reference sequence). The sequenced part of the CDR3 DNA is TGTGCCTGGAGTGTACCACAGGGTCTCACCGGGGAG. Translation gives CAWSVPQGLTGE. The complete CDR3 reads CAWSVPQGLTGELFF.

This clone occurred many times. The read halts 3 residues ahead of the CDR3 end, with the missing end drawn from the germline J gene. The chain carries TRBV2 and TRBJ1-2, with TRBD1 matching over 11 bases. V dropped 5 bases and J dropped 7; count of bases not matched to a gene: 6. The CDR3 is 14 amino acids. Germline lookup yields CDR1 SNHLY and CDR2 FYNNEI. CDR3 DNA (partial): TGTGCCAGCAGTCAAGGACAGGGGGCGCGTGGC. Residues: CASSQGQGARG. The complete CDR3 sequence is CASSQGQGARGYTF.

In its sample, this clone was seen many times. The read terminates 3 residues before the CDR3 end, so the remaining end is supplied by the germline J gene. The chain has TRBV5-1 and TRBJ1-3; no clear D gene. From germline, CDR1 is SGHRS and CDR2 YFSETQ. Trimming took off 0 bases at V and 2 bases at J, with 15 bases between the two ends. CDR3 length: 17 amino acids. Incomplete CDR3 DNA: TGCGCCAGCAGCTTGGCCTCAGGTCTTACTCCTGGAAACACC. Protein: CASSLASGLTPGNT. The complete CDR3 sequence is CASSLASGLTPGNTIYF. The whole variable domain, remainder taken from reference TRBV5-1 and TRBJ1-3, is KAGVTQTPRYLIKTRGQQVTLSCSPISGHRSVSWYQQTPGQGLQFLFEYFSETQRNKGNFPGRFSGRQFSNSRSEMNVSTLELGDSALYLCASSLASGLTPGNTIYFGEGSWLTVV.

Many counts were recorded for this clone. The read terminates 3 residues before the CDR3 end, so the remaining end is supplied by the germline J gene. The rearrangement links TRBV12-3 or TRBV12-4 to TRBJ2-5, with D perhaps TRBD2 (6 bases). V dropped 2 bases and J dropped 1 base, with 14 bases sitting between them. The CDR3 is made up of 16 amino acids. CDR3 region: CASSLSLASGQETQYF. CDR3 DNA (partial): TGTGCCAGCAGTTTAAGCCTAGCGTCAGGCCAAGAGACC.

This clone was found many times. The read ends 3 residues shy of where the CDR3 ends; the end is completed using the germline J gene. This chain links TRBV5-4 with TRBJ1-1, with 7 bases lining up with TRBD1. CDR1 SGHNT and CDR2 YYREEE come from the germline V gene (reference sequence). After removal of 4 bases from V and 0 bases from J, the junction contained 6 bases not matched to a gene. The CDR3 covers 15 residues. The part of the CDR3 DNA that was read is TGTGCCAGCAGCAGGAAAGACAGGGTGAACACTGAA. Translated, it gives CASSRKDRVNTE. In full, the CDR3 reads CASSRKDRVNTEAFF.

This clone has ten or more counts. The CDR3 is cut off 3 residues early in the read; its end comes from the germline J gene. V and J are TRBV5-1 and TRBJ2-3; the D gene is possibly TRBD2 (6 bases). This CDR3 comprises 14 residues. The germline gives CDR1 SGHRS, CDR2 YFSETQ. Trimming took off 4 bases at V and 2 bases at J, with 11 bases between the two ends. CDR3 protein: CASSQGLYTDTQYF. CDR3 DNA (partial): TGCGCCAGCAGCCAGGGACTTTACACAGATACG.

Turning to this clone: The observed sequence ends 3 residues before the CDR3 terminus, with the missing tail filled in from the germline J gene. The chain links TRBV5-1 to TRBJ2-2; D is perhaps TRBD1 (5 bases). The CDR3 is 13 amino acids. Germline CDR1 and CDR2: SGHRS and YFSETQ. The CDR3 reads CASSPTENEKLFF. CDR3 DNA (partial): TGCGCCAGCAGCCCGACAGAAAATGAAAAG.